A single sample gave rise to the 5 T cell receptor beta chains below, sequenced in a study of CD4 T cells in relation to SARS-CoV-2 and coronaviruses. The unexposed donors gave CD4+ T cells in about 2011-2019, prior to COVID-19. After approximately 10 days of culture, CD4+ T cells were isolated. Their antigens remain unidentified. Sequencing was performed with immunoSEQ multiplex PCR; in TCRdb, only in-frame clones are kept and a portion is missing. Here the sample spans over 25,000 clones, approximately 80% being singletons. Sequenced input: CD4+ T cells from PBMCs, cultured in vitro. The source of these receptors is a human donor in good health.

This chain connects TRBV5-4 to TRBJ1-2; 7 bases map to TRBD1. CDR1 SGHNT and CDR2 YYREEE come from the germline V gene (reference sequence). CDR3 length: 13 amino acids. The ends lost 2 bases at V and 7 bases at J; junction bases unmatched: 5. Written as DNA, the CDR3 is TGTGCCAGCAGCTTAACAGGGGTCTCTGGCTACACCTTC. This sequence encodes CASSLTGVSGYTF.

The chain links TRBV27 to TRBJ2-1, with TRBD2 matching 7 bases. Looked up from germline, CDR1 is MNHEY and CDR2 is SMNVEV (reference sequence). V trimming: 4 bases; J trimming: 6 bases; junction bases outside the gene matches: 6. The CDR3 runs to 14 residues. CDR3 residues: CASSWSGGSNEQFF. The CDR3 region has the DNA TGTGCCAGCAGTTGGTCGGGAGGTTCCAATGAGCAGTTCTTC.

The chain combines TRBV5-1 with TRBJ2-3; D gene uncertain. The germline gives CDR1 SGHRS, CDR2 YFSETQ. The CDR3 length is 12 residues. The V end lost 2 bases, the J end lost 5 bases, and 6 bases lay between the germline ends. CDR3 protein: CASSFSRDTQYF. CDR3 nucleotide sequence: TGCGCCAGCAGCTTTTCACGAGATACGCAGTATTTT.

CDR3 protein: CASSYQDRSNQPQHF. CDR3 sequence (DNA): TGTGCCAGCAGTTACCAGGACAGAAGCAATCAGCCCCAGCATTTT. The chain combines TRBV6-2 or TRBV6-3 with TRBJ1-5, with D possibly being TRBD1 (6 bases). Germline CDR1 reads MNHEY; CDR2 reads SVGEGT. V dropped 2 bases and J dropped 1 base, with 9 bases sitting between them. There are 15 residues in the CDR3.

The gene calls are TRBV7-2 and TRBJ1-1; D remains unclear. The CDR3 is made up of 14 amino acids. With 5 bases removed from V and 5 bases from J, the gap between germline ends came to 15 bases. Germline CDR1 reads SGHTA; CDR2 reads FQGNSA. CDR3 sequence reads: CASSLGFGGTEAFF. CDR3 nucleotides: TGTGCCAGCAGCCTAGGGTTCGGAGGGACTGAAGCTTTCTTT.